This TCR beta chain is drawn from a study of control samples from healthy donors and cancer patients. CDR3 length equals 9 residues. CDR1 is KGHDR and CDR2 is SFDVKD in the germline V gene. Trimming pared 10 bases from V and 8 bases from J, leaving 7 bases between. The data were produced by immunoSEQ multiplex PCR, yet TCRdb's version contains in-frame clones alone and is incomplete. The sample comprises 150,000 to 200,000 clones, 85% to 90% of which are singletons, and more than 10% rests with the top ten. Sequencing input: blood. The receptor was derived from a man aged 25-45 years in good health. The genes are TRBV24-1 and TRBJ1-1; D not certain. This CDR3 reads CATQSEAFF. DNA for the CDR3: TGTGCCACTCAGAGCGAAGCTTTCTTT.